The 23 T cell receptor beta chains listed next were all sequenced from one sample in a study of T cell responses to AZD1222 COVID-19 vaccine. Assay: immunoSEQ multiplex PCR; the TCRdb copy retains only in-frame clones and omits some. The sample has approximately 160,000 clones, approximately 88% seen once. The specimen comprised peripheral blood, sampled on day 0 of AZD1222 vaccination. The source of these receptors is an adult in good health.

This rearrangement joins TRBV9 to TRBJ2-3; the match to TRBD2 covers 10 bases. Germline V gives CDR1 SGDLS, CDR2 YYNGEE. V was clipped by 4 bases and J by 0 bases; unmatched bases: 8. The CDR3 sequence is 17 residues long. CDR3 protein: CASSYRTSGASTDTQYF. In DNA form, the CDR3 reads TGTGCCAGCAGCTACCGGACTAGCGGCGCTAGCACAGATACGCAGTATTTT.

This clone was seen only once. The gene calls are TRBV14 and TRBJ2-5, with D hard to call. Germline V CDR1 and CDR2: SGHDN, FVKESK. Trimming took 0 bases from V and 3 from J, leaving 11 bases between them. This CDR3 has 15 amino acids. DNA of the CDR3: TGTGCCAGCAGCCAAGATCCTATGGGAAAAGAGACCCAGTACTTC. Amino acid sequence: CASSQDPMGKETQYF.

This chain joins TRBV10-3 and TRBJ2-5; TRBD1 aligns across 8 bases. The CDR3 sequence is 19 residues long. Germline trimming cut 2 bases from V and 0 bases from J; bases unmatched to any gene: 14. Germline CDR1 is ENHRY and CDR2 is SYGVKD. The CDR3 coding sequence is TGTGCCATCAGTGAGCCTCGGACAGGGAGTTTGGGGTACCAAGAGACCCAGTACTTC. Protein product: CAISEPRTGSLGYQETQYF.

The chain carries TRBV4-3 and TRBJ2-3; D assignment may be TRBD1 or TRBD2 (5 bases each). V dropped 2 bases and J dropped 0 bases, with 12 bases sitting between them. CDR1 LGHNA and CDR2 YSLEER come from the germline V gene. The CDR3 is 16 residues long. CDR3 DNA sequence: TGCGCCAGCAGCCAAACCCCCGGGGCTAGCACAGATACGCAGTATTTT. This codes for CASSQTPGASTDTQYF.

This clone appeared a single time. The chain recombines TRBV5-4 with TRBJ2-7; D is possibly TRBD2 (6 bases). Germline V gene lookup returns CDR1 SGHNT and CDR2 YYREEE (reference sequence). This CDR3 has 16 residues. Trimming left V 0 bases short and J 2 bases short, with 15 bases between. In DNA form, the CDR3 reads TGTGCCAGCAGCTTGGCGTGGCGGGGATCCGCCTACGAGCAGTACTTC. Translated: CASSLAWRGSAYEQYF.

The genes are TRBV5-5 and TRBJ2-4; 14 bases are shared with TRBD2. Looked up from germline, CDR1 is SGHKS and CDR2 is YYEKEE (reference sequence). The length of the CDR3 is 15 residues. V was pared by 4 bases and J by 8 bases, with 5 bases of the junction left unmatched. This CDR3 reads CASSETSGREYIQYF. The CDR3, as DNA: TGTGCCAGCAGCGAGACTAGCGGGAGGGAGTACATTCAGTACTTC. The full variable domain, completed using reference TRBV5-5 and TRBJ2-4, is DAGVTQSPTHLIKTRGQQVTLRCSPISGHKSVSWYQQVLGQGPQFIFQYYEKEERGRGNFPDRFSARQFPNYSSELNVNALLLGDSALYLCASSETSGREYIQYFGAGTRLSVL.

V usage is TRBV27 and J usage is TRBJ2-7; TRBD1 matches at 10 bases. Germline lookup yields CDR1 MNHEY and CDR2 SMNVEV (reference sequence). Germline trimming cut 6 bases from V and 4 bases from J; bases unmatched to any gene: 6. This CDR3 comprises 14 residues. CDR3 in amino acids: CASRQTGGGYEQYF. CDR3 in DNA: TGTGCCAGCAGACAGACAGGGGGCGGGTACGAGCAGTACTTC.

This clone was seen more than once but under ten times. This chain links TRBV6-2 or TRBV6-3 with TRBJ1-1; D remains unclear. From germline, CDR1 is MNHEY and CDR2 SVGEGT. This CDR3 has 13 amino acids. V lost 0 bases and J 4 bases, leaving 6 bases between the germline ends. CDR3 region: CASSYSRVTEAFF. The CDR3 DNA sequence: TGTGCCAGCAGTTACTCGAGGGTCACTGAAGCTTTCTTT.

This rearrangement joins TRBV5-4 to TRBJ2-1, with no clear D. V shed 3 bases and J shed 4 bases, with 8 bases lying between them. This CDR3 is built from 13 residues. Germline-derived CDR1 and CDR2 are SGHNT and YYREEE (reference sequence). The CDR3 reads CASSSPNYNEQFF. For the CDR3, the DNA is TGTGCCAGCAGCTCCCCAAATTACAATGAGCAGTTCTTC.

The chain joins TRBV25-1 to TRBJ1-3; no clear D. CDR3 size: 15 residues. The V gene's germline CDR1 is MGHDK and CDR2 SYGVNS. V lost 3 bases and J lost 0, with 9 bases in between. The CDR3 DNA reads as TGTGCCAGCAGTGACCTGGTCATCTCTGGAAACACCATATATTTT. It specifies CASSDLVISGNTIYF.

CDR3 bases: TGTGCCAGCAGACAAGGGACAGTCAATCAGCCCCAGCATTTT. Encoded protein: CASRQGTVNQPQHF. The chain has TRBV28 and TRBJ1-5; 7 positions match TRBD1. V lost 6 bases and J lost 3; bases outside the gene matches: 5. The CDR3 sequence is 14 residues long. Germline V gene sequence: CDR1 MDHEN, CDR2 SYDVKM.

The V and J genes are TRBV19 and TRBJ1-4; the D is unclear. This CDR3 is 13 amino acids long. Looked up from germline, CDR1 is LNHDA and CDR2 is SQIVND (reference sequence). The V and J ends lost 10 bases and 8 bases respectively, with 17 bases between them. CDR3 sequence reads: CATGGFVAEKLFF. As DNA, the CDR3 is TGTGCCACCGGCGGCTTCGTCGCCGAAAAACTGTTTTTT.

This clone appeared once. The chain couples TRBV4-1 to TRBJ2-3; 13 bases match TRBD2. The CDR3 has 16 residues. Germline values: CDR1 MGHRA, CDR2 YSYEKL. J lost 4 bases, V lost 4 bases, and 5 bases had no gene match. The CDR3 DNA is TGCGCCAGCAGCCCCGGACTAGCGGGAGAGTCAGATACGCAGTATTTT. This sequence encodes CASSPGLAGESDTQYF.

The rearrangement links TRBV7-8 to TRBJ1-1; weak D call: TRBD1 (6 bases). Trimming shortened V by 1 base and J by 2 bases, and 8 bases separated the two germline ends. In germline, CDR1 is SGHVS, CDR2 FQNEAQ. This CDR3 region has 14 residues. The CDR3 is CASSLVRGNTEAFF. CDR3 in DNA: TGTGCCAGCAGCTTAGTCAGGGGTAACACTGAAGCTTTCTTT.

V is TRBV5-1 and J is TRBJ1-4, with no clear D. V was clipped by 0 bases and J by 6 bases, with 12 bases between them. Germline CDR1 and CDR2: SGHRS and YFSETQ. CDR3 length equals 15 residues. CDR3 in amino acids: CASSLVGGTYEKLFF. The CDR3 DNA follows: TGCGCCAGCAGCTTGGTTGGCGGAACCTATGAAAAACTGTTTTTT.

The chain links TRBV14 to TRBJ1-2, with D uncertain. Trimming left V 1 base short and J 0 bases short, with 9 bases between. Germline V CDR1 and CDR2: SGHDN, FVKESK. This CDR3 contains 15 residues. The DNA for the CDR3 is TGTGCCAGCAGCCAAGTTGTCAGTTCTAACTATGGCTACACCTTC. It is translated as CASSQVVSSNYGYTF.

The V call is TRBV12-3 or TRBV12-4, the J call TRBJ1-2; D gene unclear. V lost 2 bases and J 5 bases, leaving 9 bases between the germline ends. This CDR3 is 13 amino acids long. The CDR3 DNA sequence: TGTGCCAGCAGTTTACGGGATTTATATGGCTACACCTTC. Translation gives CASSLRDLYGYTF.

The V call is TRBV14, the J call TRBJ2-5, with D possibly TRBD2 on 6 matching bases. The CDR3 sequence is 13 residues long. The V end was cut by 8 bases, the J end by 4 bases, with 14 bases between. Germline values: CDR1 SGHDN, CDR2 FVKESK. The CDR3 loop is CASGTGGGETQYF. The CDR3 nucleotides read TGTGCCAGCGGCACTGGGGGAGGAGAGACCCAGTACTTC.

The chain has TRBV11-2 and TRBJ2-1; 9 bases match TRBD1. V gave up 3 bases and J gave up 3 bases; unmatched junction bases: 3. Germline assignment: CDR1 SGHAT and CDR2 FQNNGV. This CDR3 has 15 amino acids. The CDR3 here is CASSFETGGYNEQFF. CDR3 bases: TGTGCCAGCAGCTTTGAGACAGGGGGCTACAATGAGCAGTTCTTC.

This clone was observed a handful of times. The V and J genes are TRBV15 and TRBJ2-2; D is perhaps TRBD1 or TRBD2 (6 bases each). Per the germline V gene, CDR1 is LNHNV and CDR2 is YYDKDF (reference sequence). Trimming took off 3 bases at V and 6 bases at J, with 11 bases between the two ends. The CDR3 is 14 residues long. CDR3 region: CATSRNREAGELFF. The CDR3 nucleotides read TGTGCCACCAGCAGGAACAGGGAGGCCGGGGAGCTGTTTTTT.

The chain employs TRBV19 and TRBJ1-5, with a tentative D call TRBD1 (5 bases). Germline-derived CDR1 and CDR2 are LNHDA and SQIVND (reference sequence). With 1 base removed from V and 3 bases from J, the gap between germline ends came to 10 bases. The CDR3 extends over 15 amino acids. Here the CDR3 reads CASSIGQGINQPQHF. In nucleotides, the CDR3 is TGTGCCAGTAGTATAGGGCAGGGTATCAATCAGCCCCAGCATTTT.

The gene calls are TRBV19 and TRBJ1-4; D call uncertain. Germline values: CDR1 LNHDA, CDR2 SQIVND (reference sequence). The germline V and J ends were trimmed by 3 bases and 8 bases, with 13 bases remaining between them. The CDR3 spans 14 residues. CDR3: CASSMGHRGEKLFF. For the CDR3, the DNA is TGTGCCAGTAGTATGGGCCACAGAGGGGAAAAACTGTTTTTT.

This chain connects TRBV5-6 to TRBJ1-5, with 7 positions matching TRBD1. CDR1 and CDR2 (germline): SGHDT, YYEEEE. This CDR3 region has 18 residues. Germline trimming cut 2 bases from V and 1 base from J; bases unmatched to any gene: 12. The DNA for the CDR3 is TGTGCCAGCAGCTTAAGACAGGGAAAAAGGTCGAGCAATCAGCCCCAGCATTTT. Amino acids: CASSLRQGKRSSNQPQHF.